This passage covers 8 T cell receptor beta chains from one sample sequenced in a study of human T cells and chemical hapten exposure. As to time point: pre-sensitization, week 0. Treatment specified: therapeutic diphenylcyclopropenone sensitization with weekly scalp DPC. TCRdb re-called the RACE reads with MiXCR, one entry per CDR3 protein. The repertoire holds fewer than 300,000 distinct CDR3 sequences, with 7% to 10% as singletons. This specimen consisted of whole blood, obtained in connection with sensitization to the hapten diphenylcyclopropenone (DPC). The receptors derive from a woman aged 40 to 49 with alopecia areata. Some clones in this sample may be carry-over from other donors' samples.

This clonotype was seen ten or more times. The CDR3: CASSTPGLRSYNEQFF. The CDR3, as DNA: TGTGCCAGTAGTACGCCGGGACTGCGCTCCTACAATGAGCAGTTCTTC. The J gene is TRBJ2-1, the V gene TRBV19; a possible D gene is TRBD2 (6 bases). V gave up 4 bases and J gave up 0 bases, with 13 bases separating them. CDR3 length equals 16 residues. CDR1 is LNHDA, CDR2 SQIVND, per germline (reference sequence).

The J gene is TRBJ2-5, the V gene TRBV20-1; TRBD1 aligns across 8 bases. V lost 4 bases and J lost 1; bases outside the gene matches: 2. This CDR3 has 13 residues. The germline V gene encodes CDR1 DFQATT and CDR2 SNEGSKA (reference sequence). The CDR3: CSAKTGAQETQYF. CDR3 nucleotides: TGCAGTGCTAAGACAGGGGCCCAAGAGACCCAGTACTTC.

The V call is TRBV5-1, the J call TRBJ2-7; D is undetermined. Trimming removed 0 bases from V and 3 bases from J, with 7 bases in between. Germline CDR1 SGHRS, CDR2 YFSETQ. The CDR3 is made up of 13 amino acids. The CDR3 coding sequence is TGCGCCAGCAGCTTGGACACAAACTACGAGCAGTACTTC. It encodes CASSLDTNYEQYF.

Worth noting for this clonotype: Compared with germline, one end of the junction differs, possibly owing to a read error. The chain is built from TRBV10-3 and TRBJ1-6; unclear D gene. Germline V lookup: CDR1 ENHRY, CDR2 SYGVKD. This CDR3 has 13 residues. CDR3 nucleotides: TGTGCCATCAGGATGGGAGGACCCTCACCCCACCACTTT. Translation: CAIRMGGPSPHHF.

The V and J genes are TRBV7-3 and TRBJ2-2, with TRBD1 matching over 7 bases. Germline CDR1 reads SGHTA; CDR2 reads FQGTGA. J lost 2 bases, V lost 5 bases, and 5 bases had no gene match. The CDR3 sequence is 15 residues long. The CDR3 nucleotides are TGTGCCAGCAGCCTCGACAGGGATAACACCGGGGAGCTGTTTTTT. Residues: CASSLDRDNTGELFF.

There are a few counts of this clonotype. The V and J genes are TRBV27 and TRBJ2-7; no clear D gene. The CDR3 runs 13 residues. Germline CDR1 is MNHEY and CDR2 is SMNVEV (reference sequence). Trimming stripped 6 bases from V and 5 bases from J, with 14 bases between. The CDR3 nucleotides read TGTGCCAGCAGAAGAGAGGTGGGGAACGAGCAGTACTTC. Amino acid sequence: CASRREVGNEQYF.

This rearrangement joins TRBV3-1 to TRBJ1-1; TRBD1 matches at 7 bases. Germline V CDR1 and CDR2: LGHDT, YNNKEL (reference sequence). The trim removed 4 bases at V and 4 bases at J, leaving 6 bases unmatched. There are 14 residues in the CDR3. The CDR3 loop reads CASSPLTGVTEAFF. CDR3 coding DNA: TGTGCCAGCAGCCCTCTAACAGGGGTCACTGAAGCTTTCTTT.

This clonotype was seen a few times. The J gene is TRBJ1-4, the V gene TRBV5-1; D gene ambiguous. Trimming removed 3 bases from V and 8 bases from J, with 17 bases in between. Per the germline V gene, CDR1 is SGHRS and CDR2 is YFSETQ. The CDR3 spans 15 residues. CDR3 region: CASSSRAAGGEKLFF. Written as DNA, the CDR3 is TGCGCCAGCAGCTCGCGGGCCGCCGGTGGGGAAAAACTGTTTTTT.